This TCR beta chain came from a study of graft-versus-host responses after intestinal transplantation. Irradiated, violet-dye-labeled stimulator cells, around 200,000 in number, were plated with around 200,000 CFSE-labeled responder cells. Generated by immunoSEQ multiplex PCR, the TCRdb table keeps only in-frame clones and is missing some. Of 20,000 to 25,000 clones in the sample, roughly 44% were seen once. V lost 11 bases, J lost 1 base, and 15 bases lay in between. The CDR3 is made up of 13 amino acids. Germline V gene lookup returns CDR1 SNHLY and CDR2 FYNNEI. In this sample, this clone turned up a few times. Overall study results and limits: Among circulating GvH clones, peak levels were associated with early post-transplant declines in HvG clones.

The rearrangement joins TRBV2 to TRBJ2-7; no clear D. This TCR derives from a human patient who was an organ donor for intestinal transplantation. Sequencing was performed on alloreactive CD8+ T cells from a mixed lymphocyte reaction culture, taken before transplantation. The subset was: CFSE-low proliferating T cells sorted from roughly six-day pre-transplant mixed lymphocyte reaction (GvH or HvG direction). CDR3 region: CAGKTPGSYEQYF. The DNA of the CDR3 is TGTGCCGGCAAAACCCCTGGGTCCTACGAGCAGTACTTC.